The 26 T cell receptor beta chains in this list originate from one sample, sequenced in a study of blood T cell repertoires in COVID-19. Some clones are missing from TCRdb's copy, which holds only in-frame ones; the method was immunoSEQ multiplex PCR. Of 300,000 to 400,000 clones listed, about nine tenths are singletons. Source material: peripheral blood. These receptor sequences come from a young man with COVID-19, enrolled during active disease.

The V call is TRBV4-1, the J call TRBJ2-1; D unclear. The V and J ends lost 0 bases and 10 bases respectively, with 10 bases between them. CDR1 is MGHRA, CDR2 YSYEKL, per germline. CDR3 length: 13 residues. CDR3 DNA: TGCGCCAGCAGCCAAGACCGAGGCGGAGAGCAGTTCTTC. This sequence encodes CASSQDRGGEQFF.

This chain uses TRBV6-5 with TRBJ2-7; 11 bases map to TRBD2. There are 15 residues in the CDR3. Losses at the gene ends were 6 bases for V and 3 bases for J; bases not matched to a gene: 7. The V gene's germline CDR1 is MNHEY and CDR2 SVGAGI. CDR3: CASSTGLADHYEQYF. CDR3 bases: TGTGCCAGCAGCACGGGACTAGCGGACCACTACGAGCAGTACTTC.

The V gene is TRBV4-3, the J gene TRBJ2-5; 8 bases agree with TRBD1. The CDR3 loop spans 15 amino acids. The V segment lost 1 base and the J segment 2 bases; nucleotides outside the gene matches: 3. Germline CDR1 LGHNA, CDR2 YSLEER. The CDR3, as DNA: TGCGCCAGCAGCCAAGGGACAGGGACACAAGAGACCCAGTACTTC. Protein product: CASSQGTGTQETQYF.

The chain has TRBV5-1 and TRBJ2-2; no reliable D call. The CDR3 covers 15 residues. The ends were cut back, 0 bases at V and 1 base at J, with 7 bases in the middle. Germline values: CDR1 SGHRS, CDR2 YFSETQ. CDR3 region: CASSLELMNTGELFF. CDR3 DNA sequence: TGCGCCAGCAGCTTGGAGCTGATGAACACCGGGGAGCTGTTTTTT.

V and J are TRBV4-1 and TRBJ2-1; D gene ambiguous. From germline, CDR1 is MGHRA and CDR2 YSYEKL. The V end lost 1 base, the J end lost 6 bases, and 16 bases lay between the germline ends. The CDR3 totals 16 residues. The CDR3 region is CASSQGTRQRPNEQFF. Written as DNA, the CDR3 is TGCGCCAGCAGCCAAGGAACGCGGCAGAGACCCAATGAGCAGTTCTTC.

This clone occurred a few times. CDR3 sequence reads: CAISRGQSTDTQYF. The CDR3 DNA is TGTGCCATCAGCAGGGGGCAGAGCACAGATACGCAGTATTTT. The chain couples TRBV10-3 to TRBJ2-3; TRBD1 matches 8 bases. CDR3 size: 14 residues. CDR1 is ENHRY and CDR2 is SYGVKD in the germline V gene. V was clipped by 6 bases and J by 0 bases; unmatched bases: 2.

The chain recombines TRBV5-1 with TRBJ1-4, with a possible D match to TRBD1 (5 bases). The CDR3 is 15 residues long. Trimming took 0 bases from V and 4 from J, leaving 10 bases between them. Germline CDR1 and CDR2: SGHRS and YFSETQ. The CDR3: CASSLEAGLNEKLFF. The CDR3 DNA follows: TGCGCCAGCAGCTTGGAGGCAGGGCTTAATGAAAAACTGTTTTTT. The whole variable domain, filled in from reference TRBV5-1 and TRBJ1-4, reads KAGVTQTPRYLIKTRGQQVTLSCSPISGHRSVSWYQQTPGQGLQFLFEYFSETQRNKGNFPGRFSGRQFSNSRSEMNVSTLELGDSALYLCASSLEAGLNEKLFFGSGTQLSVL.

The J gene is TRBJ1-5, the V gene TRBV19; tentatively, D is TRBD1 (6 bases). The V end lost 7 bases, the J end lost 6 bases, and 22 bases lay between the germline ends. The germline CDR1 and CDR2 sequences are LNHDA and SQIVND (reference sequence). This CDR3 is built from 16 residues. For the CDR3, the DNA is TGTGCCAGTATCTCCGGGGGGGCTCTATTCGGTCAGCCCCAGCATTTT. It is translated as CASISGGALFGQPQHF.

This chain joins TRBV28 and TRBJ2-1, with unresolved D. The germline V gene has CDR1 MDHEN and CDR2 SYDVKM. The ends were cut back, 6 bases at V and 8 bases at J, with 11 bases in the middle. The CDR3 is 12 residues long. The CDR3 DNA is TGTGCCAGCAGCCTCTATAGCTATGAGCAGTTCTTC. This codes for CASSLYSYEQFF.

In nucleotides, the CDR3 is TGTGCCAGCAGGCGGGACTACTCCTACGAGCAGTACTTC. Its translation is CASRRDYSYEQYF. The chain joins TRBV12-3 or TRBV12-4 to TRBJ2-7; the match to TRBD2 covers 7 bases. This CDR3 is built from 13 residues. The J segment lost 0 bases and the V segment lost 6 bases, leaving 2 bases of the junction unmatched.

V usage is TRBV5-1 and J usage is TRBJ2-6; D remains unclear. V was clipped by 0 bases and J by 1 base, with 11 bases between them. The CDR3 is made up of 17 amino acids. CDR1 is SGHRS, CDR2 YFSETQ, per germline. The CDR3, as DNA: TGCGCCAGCAGCTTGGTCCCCGAGTGGTCTGGGGCCAACGTCCTGACTTTC. It codes for CASSLVPEWSGANVLTF.

This clone came up once. The chain has TRBV19 and TRBJ1-1, with D possibly matching TRBD1 (6 bases). CDR3 size: 15 residues. V dropped 2 bases and J dropped 5 bases, with 15 bases sitting between them. Germline V gene data show CDR1 as LNHDA and CDR2 as SQIVND (reference sequence). CDR3 DNA sequence: TGTGCCAGTAGTATAAGCCGGGGGGCTAGGACTGAAGCTTTCTTT. This codes for CASSISRGARTEAFF.

The J gene is TRBJ1-4, the V gene TRBV19, with D possibly TRBD1 on 6 matching bases. The CDR3 is made up of 12 amino acids. In germline, CDR1 is LNHDA, CDR2 SQIVND (reference sequence). The V gene lost 9 bases and the J gene lost 8 bases, with 13 bases spanning the gap. Here the CDR3 DNA reads TGTGCCAGCACAGGGTCGAGAGAAAAACTGTTTTTT. Its translation is CASTGSREKLFF.

The chain combines TRBV4-3 with TRBJ2-1, with 14 nucleotides matching TRBD2. CDR3 length: 19 amino acids. From germline, CDR1 is LGHNA and CDR2 YSLEER. The trim removed 8 bases at V and 0 bases at J, leaving 12 bases unmatched. The CDR3 sequence is CASPTRTSGRIHSYNEQFF. The CDR3 DNA is TGCGCCAGCCCGACTCGGACTAGCGGGAGGATCCACTCCTACAATGAGCAGTTCTTC.

The V gene is TRBV9, the J gene TRBJ1-2; 7 bases align to TRBD1. The CDR3 has 13 residues. The germline gives CDR1 SGDLS, CDR2 YYNGEE. Trimming took 3 bases from V and 5 from J; bases not matched to a gene: 4. The CDR3 here is CASSAGTVYGYTF. The DNA of the CDR3 is TGTGCCAGCAGCGCCGGGACAGTATATGGCTACACCTTC.

The CDR3 protein is CASGLGRVKDEKLFF. The CDR3 DNA follows: TGTGCTAGTGGTTTGGGGAGGGTGAAGGATGAAAAACTGTTTTTT. The rearrangement links TRBV12-5 to TRBJ1-4, with no clear D. The V end was cut by 1 base, the J end by 6 bases, with 12 bases between. The CDR3 sequence is 15 residues long. Germline CDR1 is LGHNT and CDR2 is FRNRAP. Drawing the rest from reference TRBV12-5 and TRBJ1-4, the complete variable domain is DARVTQTPRHKVTEMGQEVTMRCQPILGHNTVFWYRQTMMQGLELLAYFRNRAPLDDSGMPKDRFSAEMPDATLATLKIQPSEPRDSAVYFCASGLGRVKDEKLFFGSGTQLSVL.

V usage is TRBV6-1 and J usage is TRBJ2-3; 7 bases map to TRBD2. V lost 2 bases and J lost 5; bases outside the gene matches: 4. The CDR3 runs 14 residues. Germline CDR1 reads MNHNS; CDR2 reads SASEGT. CDR3 sequence: CASSEMASGDTQYF. DNA for the CDR3: TGTGCCAGCAGTGAAATGGCTAGCGGAGATACGCAGTATTTT.

The rearrangement joins TRBV13 to TRBJ1-2; the match to TRBD1 covers 8 bases. There are 15 residues in the CDR3. CDR1 and CDR2 (germline): PRHDT, FYEKMQ (reference sequence). V shed 5 bases, J shed 4 bases, and the junction held 9 bases outside the gene matches. This CDR3 is CASSLGQGDIYGYTF. In DNA, the CDR3 is TGTGCCAGCAGCCTCGGACAGGGAGACATCTATGGCTACACCTTC.

This rearrangement joins TRBV7-2 to TRBJ2-1; TRBD2 aligns across 7 bases. This CDR3 is 17 amino acids long. Germline assignment: CDR1 SGHTA and CDR2 FQGNSA. With V trimmed by 5 bases and J by 0 bases, 10 bases remained unmatched. The CDR3 sequence: CASSTVAGLRSYNEQFF. The CDR3, as DNA: TGTGCCAGCAGCACAGTAGCGGGTCTACGCTCCTACAATGAGCAGTTCTTC. Looking up the rest from reference TRBV7-2 and TRBJ2-1 gives the full variable domain: GAGVSQSPSNKVTEKGKDVELRCDPISGHTALYWYRQSLGQGLEFLIYFQGNSAPDKSGLPSDRFSAERTGGSVSTLTIQRTQQEDSAVYLCASSTVAGLRSYNEQFFGPGTRLTVL.

This clone was found a few times. This chain uses TRBV5-1 with TRBJ1-2; TRBD1 matches at 9 bases. The V and J ends lost 2 bases and 6 bases, in that order; junction bases with no gene match: 11. The CDR3 length is 16 residues. Germline CDR1 reads SGHRS; CDR2 reads YFSETQ. CDR3 in DNA: TGCGCCAGCAGCTTCGGTGGGACAGGGTCGAATCATGGCTACACCTTC. Translating it yields CASSFGGTGSNHGYTF.

The V gene is TRBV7-2, the J gene TRBJ2-7, with 11 bases identical to TRBD1. CDR1 SGHTA and CDR2 FQGNSA come from the germline V gene. The length of the CDR3 is 18 residues. The V segment lost 5 bases and the J segment 3 bases; nucleotides outside the gene matches: 15. CDR3 in amino acids: CASSPWTGGGKSNYEQYF. CDR3 bases: TGTGCCAGCAGCCCATGGACAGGGGGCGGGAAGAGTAACTACGAGCAGTACTTC.

As concerns this clone: Other DNA sequences in this sample translate to the same CDR3. J is TRBJ1-1 and V is TRBV7-9, with D perhaps matching TRBD1 (5 bases). V was shortened by 1 base and J by 6 bases, with 6 bases between the two germline ends. This CDR3 comprises 12 residues. Germline CDR1 SEHNR, CDR2 FQNEAQ (reference sequence). CDR3 coding DNA: TGTGCCAGCAGCTTAGGGGGGGCTGAAGCTTTCTTT. Its translation is CASSLGGAEAFF.

This chain uses TRBV10-3 with TRBJ1-2, with TRBD1 matching over 9 bases. Germline values: CDR1 ENHRY, CDR2 SYGVKD. This CDR3 is built from 13 residues. V lost 8 bases, J lost 8 bases, and 9 bases stayed unmatched. Here the CDR3 reads CAIVGQGMGGYTF. The CDR3 DNA sequence: TGTGCCATCGTCGGACAGGGGATGGGGGGCTACACCTTC.

For the CDR3, the DNA is TGTGCCAGTAGTATTAGGAAGGGGTTAGATACGCAGTATTTT. Translation: CASSIRKGLDTQYF. The V call is TRBV19, the J call TRBJ2-3, with D possibly being TRBD1 (5 bases). Germline V gives CDR1 LNHDA, CDR2 SQIVND (reference sequence). The V end lost 3 bases, the J end lost 5 bases, and 12 bases lay between the germline ends. The CDR3 extends over 14 amino acids.

The chain recombines TRBV7-2 with TRBJ2-1; 12 bases align to TRBD2. The germline CDR1 and CDR2 sequences are SGHTA and FQGNSA. With V trimmed by 5 bases and J by 4 bases, 3 bases remained unmatched. The CDR3 covers 15 residues. This CDR3 is CASSRTSGVYNEQFF. DNA of the CDR3: TGTGCCAGCAGCCGGACTAGCGGGGTATACAATGAGCAGTTCTTC.

This sequence joins TRBV6-1 and TRBJ2-7, with 9 bases fitting TRBD2. CDR1 and CDR2 (germline): MNHNS, SASEGT. V trimming: 2 bases; J trimming: 2 bases; junction bases outside the gene matches: 7. CDR3 length: 16 amino acids. This CDR3 reads CASSETSGYRTYEQYF. The CDR3 DNA reads TGTGCCAGCAGTGAAACTAGCGGGTACCGAACCTACGAGCAGTACTTC.